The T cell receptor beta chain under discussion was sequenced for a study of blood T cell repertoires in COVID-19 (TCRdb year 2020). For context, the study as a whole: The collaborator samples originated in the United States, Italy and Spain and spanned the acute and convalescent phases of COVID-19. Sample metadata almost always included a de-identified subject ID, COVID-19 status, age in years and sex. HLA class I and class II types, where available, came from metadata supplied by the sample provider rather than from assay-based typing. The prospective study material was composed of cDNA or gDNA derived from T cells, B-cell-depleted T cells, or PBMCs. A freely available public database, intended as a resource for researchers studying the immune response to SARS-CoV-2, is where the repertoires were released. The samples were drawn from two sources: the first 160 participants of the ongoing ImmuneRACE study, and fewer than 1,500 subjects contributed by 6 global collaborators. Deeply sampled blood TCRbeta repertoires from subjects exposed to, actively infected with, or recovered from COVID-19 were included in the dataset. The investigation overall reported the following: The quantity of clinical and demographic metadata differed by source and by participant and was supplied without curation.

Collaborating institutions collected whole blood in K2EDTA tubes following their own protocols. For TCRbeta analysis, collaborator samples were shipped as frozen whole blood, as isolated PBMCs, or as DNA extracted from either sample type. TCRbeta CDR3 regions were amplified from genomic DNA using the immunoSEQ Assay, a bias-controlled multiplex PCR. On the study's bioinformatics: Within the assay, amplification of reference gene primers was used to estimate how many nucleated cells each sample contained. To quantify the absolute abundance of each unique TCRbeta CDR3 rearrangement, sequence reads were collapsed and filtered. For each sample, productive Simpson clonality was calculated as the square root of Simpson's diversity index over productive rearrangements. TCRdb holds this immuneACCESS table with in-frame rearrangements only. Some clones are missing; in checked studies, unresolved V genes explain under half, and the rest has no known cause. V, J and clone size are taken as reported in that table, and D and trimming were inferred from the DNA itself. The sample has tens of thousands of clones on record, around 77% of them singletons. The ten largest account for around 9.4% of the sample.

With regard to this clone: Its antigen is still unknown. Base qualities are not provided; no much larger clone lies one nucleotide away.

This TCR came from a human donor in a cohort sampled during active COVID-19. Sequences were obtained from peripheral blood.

CDR3 protein: CASSSPLGQGVSTDTQYF. The base sequence is TGTGCCAGCAGTTCACCCCTCGGACAGGGGGTAAGCACAGATACGCAGTATTTT. The sequence joins TRBV28 to TRBJ2-3; 10 central nucleotides agree with TRBD1. Trimming takes 4 bases off V and 0 bases off J; junction bases not matched to a gene: 10. The germline V gene provides CDR1 MDHEN and CDR2 SYDVKM. The CDR3 contains 18 residues, cysteine and phenylalanine counted. Just the 54-base CDR3 DNA is kept, in frame starting at base 1.